The 9 T cell receptor beta chains listed next were all sequenced from one sample in a study of Graves' ophthalmopathy and Graves' hyperthyroidism. RNA transcripts were the source from which TCR beta CDR3 regions were amplified. HTBI primers served in a first-round RT-PCR, which a second-round multiplex PCR followed. TCRdb passed the multiplex PCR reads through MiXCR, listing each CDR3 protein once. The table includes some 380,000 distinct CDR3 sequences, approximately 15% detected once. The sample was peripheral blood. The receptor set was obtained from a young woman with stable Graves' hyperthyroidism.

This chain uses TRBV9 with TRBJ2-2; 9 positions agree with TRBD2. The CDR3 has 15 amino acids. The junction had 4 bases not matched to a gene; V was cut back by 3 bases and J by 4 bases. The germline gives CDR1 SGDLS, CDR2 YYNGEE. Here the CDR3 DNA reads TGTGCCAGCAGCGCATATAGCGGGAGCACCGGGGAGCTGTTTTTT. Protein product: CASSAYSGSTGELFF.

This clonotype showed up many times. V gene TRBV6-5 combines with J gene TRBJ1-1; weak D call: TRBD1 (5 bases). Trimming cost V 6 bases and J 1 base, with 12 bases left between them. Germline lookup yields CDR1 MNHEY and CDR2 SVGAGI. The CDR3 sequence is 14 residues long. CDR3 sequence reads: CASRGGIGNTEAFF. The DNA for the CDR3 is TGTGCCAGCAGGGGGGGAATTGGGAACACTGAAGCTTTCTTT.

In its sample, this clonotype was seen a few times. The junction departs from the called germline gene at one end, perhaps through a read error. J is TRBJ1-2 and V is TRBV6-2 or TRBV6-3, with D perhaps TRBD1 (6 bases). This CDR3 has 14 residues. Germline loops: CDR1 MNHEY, CDR2 SVGEGT. The CDR3 DNA sequence: TGTGCCAGCAGATACGGACTGGGGGGCTATGGTTACACCTTC. Translation: CASRYGLGGYGYTF.

The chain links TRBV28 to TRBJ1-2; 9 nucleotides align to TRBD1. V dropped 4 bases and J dropped 4; count of bases not matched to a gene: 10. Germline V gene lookup returns CDR1 MDHEN and CDR2 SYDVKM. The CDR3 is 16 amino acids. In DNA, the CDR3 is TGTGCCAGCAGTTCCCCGGGACAGGGCGTTGGCTATGGCTACACCTTC. It specifies CASSSPGQGVGYGYTF.

This clonotype was counted ten times or more. The V gene is TRBV7-9, the J gene TRBJ2-6; D is unclear. Germline CDR1 SEHNR, CDR2 FQNEAQ (reference sequence). Trimming stripped 7 bases from V and 4 bases from J, with 8 bases between. This CDR3 region has 13 residues. CDR3 nucleotides: TGTGCCAGCACCGGTCAAGGGGCCAACGTCCTGACTTTC. It yields the protein CASTGQGANVLTF.

This clonotype was seen at least ten times. The chain is built from TRBV20-1 and TRBJ1-3; possibly TRBD1 for D (6 bases). Germline V CDR1 and CDR2: DFQATT, SNEGSKA (reference sequence). The CDR3 is 15 residues long. Trimming took off 1 base at V and 0 bases at J, with 10 bases between the two ends. The CDR3 here is CSARATGSSGNTIYF. CDR3 DNA sequence: TGCAGTGCTAGAGCGACAGGCTCCTCTGGAAACACCATATATTTT.

This clonotype turned up a few times. The chain employs TRBV20-1 and TRBJ1-1, with D uncertain. Looked up from germline, CDR1 is DFQATT and CDR2 is SNEGSKA (reference sequence). The CDR3 contains 14 residues. Trimming left V 2 bases short and J 1 base short, with 11 bases between. CDR3 in DNA: TGCAGTGCTAGATACACCCCAGGGAACACTGAAGCTTTCTTT. This translates into CSARYTPGNTEAFF.

The sample holds many counts of this clonotype. The chain joins TRBV15 to TRBJ2-2; D possibly corresponds to TRBD2 (6 bases). This CDR3 comprises 15 residues. The germline gives CDR1 LNHNV, CDR2 YYDKDF (reference sequence). V was cut by 9 bases and J by 0 bases, with 14 bases left in between. The CDR3 DNA reads TGTGCCACGTCTGGAGGGACGCCGAACACCGGGGAGCTGTTTTTT. Translated, it gives CATSGGTPNTGELFF. The full variable domain, completed using reference TRBV15 and TRBJ2-2, is DAMVIQNPRYQVTQFGKPVTLSCSQTLNHNVMYWYQQKSSQAPKLLFHYYDKDFNNEADTPDNFQSRRPNTSFCFLDIRSPGLGDTAMYLCATSGGTPNTGELFFGEGSRLTVL.

At least ten counts were recorded for this clonotype. The chain is built from TRBV12-3 or TRBV12-4 and TRBJ2-5; D is ambiguous. V was pared by 1 base and J by 5 bases, with 11 bases between. This CDR3 has 14 residues. This CDR3 reads CASSLEARTETQYF. Here the CDR3 DNA reads TGTGCCAGCAGTTTAGAGGCACGAACGGAGACCCAGTACTTC.